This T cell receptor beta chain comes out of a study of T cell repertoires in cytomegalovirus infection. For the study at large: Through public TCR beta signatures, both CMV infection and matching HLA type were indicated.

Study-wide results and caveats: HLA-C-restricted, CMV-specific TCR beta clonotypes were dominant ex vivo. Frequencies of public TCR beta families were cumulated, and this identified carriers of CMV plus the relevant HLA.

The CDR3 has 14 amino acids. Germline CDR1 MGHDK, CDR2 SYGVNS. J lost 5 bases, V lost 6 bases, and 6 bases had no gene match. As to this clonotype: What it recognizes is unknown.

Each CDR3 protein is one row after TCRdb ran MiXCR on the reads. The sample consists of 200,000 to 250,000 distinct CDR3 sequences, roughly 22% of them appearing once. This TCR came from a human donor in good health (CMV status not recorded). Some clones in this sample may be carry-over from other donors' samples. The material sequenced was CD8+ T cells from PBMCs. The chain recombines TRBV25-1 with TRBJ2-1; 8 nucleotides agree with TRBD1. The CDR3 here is CASRSGGSNNEQFF. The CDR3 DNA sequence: TGTGCCAGCAGATCAGGGGGCTCGAACAATGAGCAGTTCTTC.